These 16 T cell receptor beta chains were all obtained from the same sample, sequenced in a study of metastatic and nonmetastatic thyroid tumors. TCRdb reprocessed the PCR reads via MiXCR. Of tens of thousands of clones listed, roughly 28% are singletons. Prior to thyroid surgery, none of the patients had received any treatment. Sequencing input: blood. Receptor source: a male donor with papillary thyroid cancer or a benign thyroid nodule (not recorded which). Some clones in this sample may be carry-over from other donors' samples.

This clone was seen only a few times. The rearrangement joins TRBV2 to TRBJ2-4; the D gene could be TRBD1 or TRBD2 (5 bases each). This CDR3 contains 10 residues. The V gene lost 6 bases and the J gene lost 12 bases, with 9 bases spanning the gap. CDR1 and CDR2 from the germline V gene are SNHLY and FYNNEI. The CDR3 DNA reads TGTGCCAGCAGGAGGGGTCCTCAGTACTTC. Residues: CASRRGPQYF. The full variable domain, in which reference TRBV2 and TRBJ2-4 provide the parts outside the CDR3, is EPEVTQTPSHQVTQMGQEVILRCVPISNHLYFYWYRQILGQKVEFLVSFYNNEISEKSEIFDDQFSVERPDGSNFTLKIRSTKLEDSAMYFCASRRGPQYFGAGTRLSVL.

The chain combines TRBV6-2 or TRBV6-3 with TRBJ2-7, with D perhaps assigned TRBD1 or TRBD2 (5 bases each). In germline, CDR1 is MNHEY, CDR2 SVGEGT. This CDR3 spans 17 amino acids. Trimming pared 5 bases from V and 2 bases from J, leaving 22 bases between. The CDR3 DNA sequence: TGTGCCAGCAGTCATATCGACCGGGGCCACCGTACCTACGAGCAGTACTTC. The encoded protein is CASSHIDRGHRTYEQYF.

This clone was found many times. This chain connects TRBV19 to TRBJ1-1, with TRBD1 as a possible D gene (6 bases). The CDR3 spans 16 residues. Per germline, CDR1 LNHDA and CDR2 SQIVND (reference sequence). Between the trimmed V and J ends, which lost 6 bases and 1 base, there was a span of 18 bases. This CDR3 reads CASRPMGGRWNTEAFF. The CDR3 DNA reads as TGTGCCAGTAGACCGATGGGGGGCAGGTGGAACACTGAAGCTTTCTTT.

V and J are TRBV5-4 and TRBJ2-7; D possibly matches TRBD1 or TRBD2 (5 bases each). Germline-derived CDR1 and CDR2 are SGHNT and YYREEE (reference sequence). Trimming took off 4 bases at V and 0 bases at J, with 11 bases between the two ends. The CDR3 has 14 amino acids. CDR3 loop: CASSPGPTSYEQYF. CDR3 nucleotides: TGTGCCAGCAGCCCGGGACCCACCTCCTACGAGCAGTACTTC.

The chain has TRBV11-2 and TRBJ1-1; possible D gene TRBD1, 5 bases. CDR1 is SGHAT, CDR2 FQNNGV, per germline. CDR3 length equals 15 residues. The V end lost 4 bases, the J end lost 3 bases, and 15 bases lay between the germline ends. The CDR3 loop reads CASSYDRDGYTEAFF. The DNA for the CDR3 is TGTGCCAGCAGCTACGACCGGGACGGGTACACTGAAGCTTTCTTT. Full variable domain (remainder filled in from reference TRBV11-2 and TRBJ1-1): EAGVAQSPRYKIIEKRQSVAFWCNPISGHATLYWYQQILGQGPKLLIQFQNNGVVDDSQLPKDRFSAERLKGVDSTLKIQPAKLEDSAVYLCASSYDRDGYTEAFFGQGTRLTVV.

This clone has a handful of counts. The same CDR3 arises from other DNA sequences in this sample as well. The gene calls are TRBV18 and TRBJ1-1, with D unclear. CDR1 and CDR2 (germline): KGHSH, LQKENI. Trimming shortened V by 2 bases and J by 3 bases, and 7 bases separated the two germline ends. The CDR3 spans 13 residues. CDR3 in DNA: TGTGCCAGCTCACCAGGGGTCGACACTGAAGCTTTCTTT. Its protein is CASSPGVDTEAFF.

This clone was seen a few times. The rearrangement joins TRBV20-1 to TRBJ2-7; D might be TRBD1 (6 bases). The CDR3 loop spans 15 amino acids. V gave up 6 bases and J gave up 4 bases, with 22 bases separating them. CDR1 DFQATT and CDR2 SNEGSKA come from the germline V gene (reference sequence). CDR3 residues: CSAPGQGLSSYEQYF. For the CDR3, the DNA is TGCAGTGCCCCCGGTCAGGGGCTAAGCTCGTACGAGCAGTACTTC.

This clone turned up a few times. The rearrangement uses TRBV6-1 and TRBJ2-7, with a tentative D call TRBD2 (5 bases). Germline CDR1 reads MNHNS; CDR2 reads SASEGT. The ends were cut back, 5 bases at V and 2 bases at J, with 13 bases in the middle. The CDR3 is made up of 14 amino acids. This chain's CDR3 is CASSSPDLPYEQYF. CDR3 in DNA: TGTGCCAGCAGTTCGCCGGACTTGCCCTACGAGCAGTACTTC.

This clone was detected many times. A much larger clone lies a single base off, so this may be a read error. This CDR3 is also generated by other DNA sequences in the sample. This rearrangement joins TRBV11-2 to TRBJ1-1; D unresolved. The CDR3 contains 13 residues. Germline CDR1 SGHAT, CDR2 FQNNGV. V was pared by 5 bases and J by 10 bases, with 17 bases between. CDR3 residues: CASSLGGPAGAFF. The CDR3 DNA reads as TGTGCCAGCAGCCTAGGAGGCCCCGCCGGAGCTTTCTTT.

This clone was counted at least ten times. The chain couples TRBV30 to TRBJ1-3; D unclear. CDR1 GTSNPN and CDR2 SVGIG come from the germline V gene (reference sequence). Between the trimmed V and J ends, which lost 0 bases and 1 base, there was a span of 7 bases. The CDR3 spans 14 residues. The CDR3 spells CAWSVGGSGNTIYF. CDR3 DNA: TGTGCCTGGAGTGTGGGAGGGTCTGGAAACACCATATATTTT. The whole variable domain, filled in from reference TRBV30 and TRBJ1-3, reads SQTIHQWPATLVQPVGSPLSLECTVEGTSNPNLYWYRQAAGRGLQLLFYSVGIGQISSEVPQNLSASRPQDRQFILSSKKLLLSDSGFYLCAWSVGGSGNTIYFGEGSWLTVV.

This clone was picked up many times. The V and J genes are TRBV6-4 and TRBJ2-3; 10 bases are shared with TRBD2. The CDR3 consists of 15 residues. Per germline, CDR1 MRHNA and CDR2 SNTAGT. With 5 bases clipped from V and 1 base from J, the junction kept 3 bases outside the gene matches. CDR3 residues: CASSPGTSGTDTQYF. CDR3 DNA: TGTGCCAGCAGTCCCGGGACTAGCGGCACAGATACGCAGTATTTT.

This clone has just a few counts. J is TRBJ1-1 and V is TRBV6-5; no firm D call. V lost 0 bases, J lost 1 base, and 9 bases lay in between. The CDR3 spans 15 residues. The germline CDR1 and CDR2 sequences are MNHEY and SVGAGI. CDR3 sequence: CASSYSIGRNTEAFF. The CDR3 nucleotides are TGTGCCAGCAGTTACTCGATAGGGAGGAACACTGAAGCTTTCTTT.

The V call is TRBV3-1, the J call TRBJ2-7; D remains unclear. V was trimmed by 3 bases and J by 2 bases, leaving 5 bases between them. Per the germline V gene, CDR1 is LGHDT and CDR2 is YNNKEL (reference sequence). The CDR3 is 12 residues long. Here the CDR3 reads CASSHGAYEQYF. In DNA form, the CDR3 reads TGTGCCAGCAGCCACGGAGCCTACGAGCAGTACTTC.

This clone was recorded many times. The gene calls are TRBV20-1 and TRBJ1-4; possibly TRBD1 for D (5 bases). The germline V and J ends were trimmed by 3 bases and 0 bases, with 14 bases remaining between them. CDR1 is DFQATT and CDR2 is SNEGSKA in the germline V gene (reference sequence). CDR3 length: 16 residues. Here the CDR3 DNA reads TGCAGTGCTAGTACCAGGGCGGAAGCAACTAATGAAAAACTGTTTTTT. Translated, it gives CSASTRAEATNEKLFF.

The rearrangement uses TRBV18 and TRBJ2-2; tentatively, D is TRBD1 (5 bases). Germline CDR1 reads KGHSH; CDR2 reads LQKENI. CDR3 length equals 16 residues. The germline V and J ends were trimmed by 1 base and 1 base, with 10 bases remaining between them. The CDR3 bases are TGTGCCAGCTCACCACAGGGCCAGGGGAACACCGGGGAGCTGTTTTTT. Translation: CASSPQGQGNTGELFF.

This clone was counted ten times or more. Other DNA sequences in this specimen translate into the identical CDR3. The rearrangement links TRBV7-8 to TRBJ1-5; a weak D match, TRBD1 (5 bases). The germline V gene has CDR1 SGHVS and CDR2 FQNEAQ. The CDR3 has 15 amino acids. The germline V and J ends were trimmed by 2 bases and 6 bases, with 14 bases remaining between them. The CDR3 DNA sequence: TGTGCCAGCAGCTTATCAGGGCAGGTTGGTCAGCCCCAGCATTTT. Protein product: CASSLSGQVGQPQHF.